These 26 T cell receptor beta chains originate from one sample sequenced in a study of cytomegalovirus exposure and HLA in healthy donors. The PCR made use of 60 Vbeta and 13 Jbeta primers. TCRdb's table, derived via immunoSEQ multiplex PCR, lists solely in-frame clones and lacks some. The sample yields approximately 150,000 clones, about four fifths seen once. The sample was PBMCs. All receptors derive from a woman aged 18-29 years in good health and CMV-seropositive.

The genes are TRBV5-1 and TRBJ1-4; 9 bases match TRBD1. Germline-derived CDR1 and CDR2 are SGHRS and YFSETQ. This CDR3 region has 14 residues. Trimming cost V 2 bases and J 12 bases; bases outside gene matches: 8. The CDR3 DNA sequence: TGCGCCAGCAGCTTAGGACAGGGGTCTTCGGAACTGTTTTTT. Its protein product is CASSLGQGSSELFF.

The J gene is TRBJ2-3, the V gene TRBV6-4, with TRBD2 identical over 10 bases. The CDR3 runs 14 residues. V lost 6 bases to trimming and J lost 3 bases; unmatched junction nucleotides: 3. Germline V lookup: CDR1 MRHNA, CDR2 SNTAGT. As DNA, the CDR3 is TGTGCCAGCAGCCCGACTAGCGGGACAGATACGCAGTATTTT. Its protein product is CASSPTSGTDTQYF.

The V gene is TRBV5-5, the J gene TRBJ2-7; 7 nucleotides agree with TRBD2. CDR3 length: 16 amino acids. Germline lookup yields CDR1 SGHKS and CDR2 YYEKEE (reference sequence). With 4 bases clipped from V and 3 bases from J, the junction kept 13 bases outside the gene matches. CDR3 sequence: CASSPSWGGSIYEQYF. The CDR3, as DNA: TGTGCCAGCAGCCCATCTTGGGGGGGTTCTATCTACGAGCAGTACTTC.

The chain uses TRBV7-2 and TRBJ2-5; the D gene is possibly TRBD2 (7 bases). There are 15 residues in the CDR3. In germline, CDR1 is SGHTA, CDR2 FQGNSA. V lost 7 bases and J 3 bases, leaving 18 bases between the germline ends. The CDR3: CASTLLGGAEETQYF. The DNA for the CDR3 is TGTGCCAGCACCCTCCTGGGGGGGGCCGAAGAGACCCAGTACTTC.

The CDR3 sequence is CASSLEVTEAFF. CDR3 coding DNA: TGTGCCAGCAGTTTGGAGGTGACTGAAGCTTTCTTT. The rearrangement uses TRBV28 and TRBJ1-1, with D unresolved. The CDR3 runs to 12 residues. Per germline, CDR1 MDHEN and CDR2 SYDVKM. Trimming took off 3 bases at V and 5 bases at J, with 7 bases between the two ends.

The count of this clone is one. The V call is TRBV21-1, the J call TRBJ1-2; no DNA check was done on the table's D call, TRBD1. TRBV21-1 is classified as a pseudogene. The CDR3 consists of 19 residues. This CDR3 reads CASSLQRAGTGLWAYGYTF. The CDR3, as DNA: TGTGCCAGCAGCCTCCAACGGGCGGGGACAGGCCTATGGGCCTATGGCTACACCTTC.

The chain uses TRBV5-6 and TRBJ1-2, with no clear D. The CDR3 is 19 amino acids. Trimming stripped 1 base from V and 0 bases from J, with 22 bases between. The germline CDR1 and CDR2 sequences are SGHDT and YYEEEE. DNA for the CDR3: TGTGCCAGCAGCTTGAGGACTTCCACTAGCTACGTAGCTAACTATGGCTACACCTTC. Amino acid sequence: CASSLRTSTSYVANYGYTF.

The gene calls are TRBV15 and TRBJ1-2; possibly TRBD1 for D (5 bases). Germline CDR1 reads LNHNV; CDR2 reads YYDKDF (reference sequence). V was cut by 2 bases and J by 5 bases, with 15 bases left in between. This CDR3 spans 15 amino acids. CDR3 protein: CATSRTGRERYGYTF. The DNA for the CDR3 is TGTGCCACCAGCAGAACAGGTCGAGAGCGATATGGCTACACCTTC.

V gene TRBV6-6 combines with J gene TRBJ2-7; no firm D call. This CDR3 region has 13 residues. Germline CDR1 and CDR2: MNHNY and SVGAGI (reference sequence). The V end lost 0 bases, the J end lost 3 bases, and 6 bases lay between the germline ends. CDR3 in amino acids: CASSYSHSYEQYF. As DNA, the CDR3 is TGTGCCAGCAGTTACTCGCACAGCTACGAGCAGTACTTC.

The V gene is TRBV6-1, the J gene TRBJ2-3; unclear D gene. The CDR3 extends over 12 amino acids. Germline CDR1 MNHNS, CDR2 SASEGT. V was cut by 2 bases and J by 5 bases, with 5 bases left in between. CDR3 coding DNA: TGTGCCAGCAGTGAAACGGGAGATACGCAGTATTTT. The encoded protein is CASSETGDTQYF.

The V gene is TRBV7-2, the J gene TRBJ2-7, with D uncertain. The V gene's germline CDR1 is SGHTA and CDR2 FQGNSA. V lost 0 bases to trimming and J lost 6 bases, with 15 bases between them. This CDR3 has 15 residues. The CDR3 loop is CASSLAETPNGEQYF. The DNA for the CDR3 is TGTGCCAGCAGCTTAGCTGAGACTCCCAACGGCGAGCAGTACTTC.

This clone was seen just once. The genes are TRBV30 and TRBJ1-4; D remains ambiguous. Between the trimmed V and J ends, which lost 3 bases and 3 bases, there was a span of 8 bases. The CDR3 runs to 13 residues. Germline V lookup: CDR1 GTSNPN, CDR2 SVGIG (reference sequence). DNA of the CDR3: TGTGCCTGGAGCCCGGACTCTAATGAAAAACTGTTTTTT. Protein sequence: CAWSPDSNEKLFF.

This chain connects TRBV6-5 to TRBJ2-7; no clear D. The CDR3 length is 11 residues. Germline V gene sequence: CDR1 MNHEY, CDR2 SVGAGI. Trimming pared 7 bases from V and 2 bases from J, leaving 6 bases between. In DNA, the CDR3 is TGTGCCAGCAACGGTCCCTACGAGCAGTACTTC. Translation gives CASNGPYEQYF.

The CDR3 DNA follows: TGTGCCAGCAGCCAATCCCCCTTGAACACTGAAGCTTTCTTT. Translated: CASSQSPLNTEAFF. The J gene is TRBJ1-1, the V gene TRBV4-2, with D hard to call. V was trimmed by 2 bases and J by 0 bases, leaving 7 bases between them. In germline, CDR1 is LGHNA, CDR2 YNFKEQ. The CDR3 totals 14 residues.

The sample holds a few counts of this clone. V usage is TRBV28 and J usage is TRBJ1-5; tentative D call: TRBD1 (5 bases). Between the trimmed V and J ends, which lost 5 bases and 4 bases, there was a span of 12 bases. CDR1 and CDR2 (germline): MDHEN, SYDVKM. This CDR3 contains 14 residues. Here the CDR3 DNA reads TGTGCCAGCAGTGAAGGCACAGGTAATCAGCCCCAGCATTTT. Amino acid sequence: CASSEGTGNQPQHF.

This clone appeared a few times. The CDR3 DNA reads as TGCGCCAGCAGCACCGAGGGCGGGGGCCGCACAGATACGCAGTATTTT. Encoded protein: CASSTEGGGRTDTQYF. The chain combines TRBV5-1 with TRBJ2-3, with D tentatively TRBD2 (7 bases). Trimming left V 4 bases short and J 1 base short, with 16 bases between. Germline loops: CDR1 SGHRS, CDR2 YFSETQ. The CDR3 sequence is 16 residues long.

The V and J genes are TRBV5-4 and TRBJ2-7, with a tentative D call TRBD2 (6 bases). The CDR3 spans 16 residues. The ends were cut back, 0 bases at V and 3 bases at J, with 16 bases in the middle. CDR1 and CDR2 from the germline V gene are SGHNT and YYREEE (reference sequence). Written as DNA, the CDR3 is TGTGCCAGCAGCTTGGGTCCGGGACTCAGAAACTACGAGCAGTACTTC. Its protein product is CASSLGPGLRNYEQYF.

V usage is TRBV19 and J usage is TRBJ2-1; D is undetermined. Germline assignment: CDR1 LNHDA and CDR2 SQIVND (reference sequence). The CDR3 totals 14 residues. V shed 6 bases and J shed 0 bases, with 9 bases lying between them. The CDR3 is CASSRVASYNEQFF. Here the CDR3 DNA reads TGTGCCAGTAGCCGGGTGGCCTCCTACAATGAGCAGTTCTTC.

The chain recombines TRBV11-3 with TRBJ2-2; D gene unclear. Germline CDR1 is SGHNT and CDR2 is YENEEA. The CDR3 spans 13 residues. V lost 0 bases, J lost 7 bases, and 6 bases lay in between. This chain's CDR3 is CASSLELYGELFF. The DNA of the CDR3 is TGTGCCAGCAGCTTAGAATTATACGGGGAGCTGTTTTTT.

The table lists this clone with a few counts. This sequence joins TRBV27 and TRBJ1-2; D is possibly TRBD1 (5 bases). This CDR3 region has 13 residues. Germline V gene data show CDR1 as MNHEY and CDR2 as SMNVEV (reference sequence). The V and J ends lost 4 bases and 8 bases respectively, with 14 bases between them. The CDR3 region is CASSSPDREGYTF. CDR3 nucleotide sequence: TGTGCCAGCAGTTCGCCCGACAGAGAAGGCTACACCTTC.

The V call is TRBV30, the J call TRBJ2-1, with TRBD2 as a possible D gene (6 bases). Germline loops: CDR1 GTSNPN, CDR2 SVGIG (reference sequence). Trimming pared 3 bases from V and 0 bases from J, leaving 12 bases between. This CDR3 contains 15 residues. The CDR3, as DNA: TGTGCCTGGAGACCTAACGGGGGCTCCTACAATGAGCAGTTCTTC. This codes for CAWRPNGGSYNEQFF. Combining the CDR3 with reference TRBV30 and TRBJ2-1 gives the whole variable domain SQTIHQWPATLVQPVGSPLSLECTVEGTSNPNLYWYRQAAGRGLQLLFYSVGIGQISSEVPQNLSASRPQDRQFILSSKKLLLSDSGFYLCAWRPNGGSYNEQFFGPGTRLTVL.

This sequence joins TRBV29-1 and TRBJ1-2; D gene uncertain. This CDR3 has 11 residues. CDR1 and CDR2 (germline): SQVTM, ANQGSEA. V was trimmed by 3 bases and J by 4 bases, leaving 6 bases between them. The CDR3 reads CSVERSYGYTF. In DNA, the CDR3 is TGCAGCGTTGAGAGGAGCTATGGCTACACCTTC.

This chain uses TRBV30 with TRBJ1-3; 8 positions agree with TRBD1. V shed 2 bases, J shed 2 bases, and the junction held 11 bases outside the gene matches. The CDR3 is 17 residues long. Germline loops: CDR1 GTSNPN, CDR2 SVGIG (reference sequence). The CDR3 DNA reads TGTGCCTGGAGTCAATTGACAGGGGCAAACGCTGGAAACACCATATATTTT. This translates into CAWSQLTGANAGNTIYF.

The CDR3 spells CSVEDLGQGNIYTF. The CDR3 DNA reads TGCAGCGTTGAAGATCTGGGGCAGGGGAATATCTACACCTTC. The chain employs TRBV29-1 and TRBJ1-2, with D perhaps TRBD1 (6 bases). The germline CDR1 and CDR2 sequences are SQVTM and ANQGSEA. There are 14 residues in the CDR3. V gave up 0 bases and J gave up 10 bases, with 18 bases separating them.

This clone was seen a few times. In DNA, the CDR3 is TGTGCCAGCAGATCCGGCAGGACAGTCGGCGAGCAGTACTTC. Protein: CASRSGRTVGEQYF. This chain connects TRBV2 to TRBJ2-7, with D perhaps matching TRBD1 (6 bases). The CDR3 contains 14 residues. V lost 6 bases and J 6 bases, leaving 18 bases between the germline ends. Germline V gives CDR1 SNHLY, CDR2 FYNNEI. The full variable domain, its missing parts supplied by reference TRBV2 and TRBJ2-7, is EPEVTQTPSHQVTQMGQEVILRCVPISNHLYFYWYRQILGQKVEFLVSFYNNEISEKSEIFDDQFSVERPDGSNFTLKIRSTKLEDSAMYFCASRSGRTVGEQYFGPGTRLTVT.

In this sample, this clone turned up a few times. The chain recombines TRBV28 with TRBJ1-1, with 11 bases that match TRBD1. Per the germline V gene, CDR1 is MDHEN and CDR2 is SYDVKM. The CDR3 covers 17 residues. V lost 0 bases and J lost 3; bases outside the gene matches: 6. The CDR3 loop is CASSLWDRGLEDTEAFF. The CDR3 DNA reads as TGTGCCAGCAGTTTATGGGACAGGGGGCTCGAGGACACTGAAGCTTTCTTT.